The entry below describes one T cell receptor beta chain. Its antigen remains unknown. This CDR3 is 18 amino acids long. V lost 0 bases to trimming and J lost 2 bases, with 18 bases between them. Per germline, CDR1 MNHEY and CDR2 SVGAGI. The sample is drawn from a study of CD8 T cells in Susac syndrome. Whole-study findings and limits: The study acknowledged a relatively small number of individuals in its TCR sequencing and HLA analysis.

CD8+ and CD4+ T cells circulating in blood were sequenced for TCR beta. It was with random hexamers that 0.5 to 1 ug RNA was reverse transcribed. Amplification of TCR beta CDR3 spanned 54 Vbeta and 13 Jbeta via immunoSEQ multiplex PCR. Using its own MiXCR run on the immunoSEQ multiplex PCR reads, TCRdb lists one record per CDR3 protein. Found here are roughly 200,000 distinct CDR3 sequences, approximately 94% of them singletons; the top ten hold about 0.093%. The origin of this receptor is a human donor with multiple sclerosis. Sequencing was carried out using CD4+ T cells from PBMCs. This chain joins TRBV6-5 and TRBJ2-3, with D perhaps TRBD2 (5 bases). The CDR3 DNA reads as TGTGCCAGCAGTTACTCGAGGTGGTCGAGCGGACCCACAGATACGCAGTATTTT. It codes for CASSYSRWSSGPTDTQYF.